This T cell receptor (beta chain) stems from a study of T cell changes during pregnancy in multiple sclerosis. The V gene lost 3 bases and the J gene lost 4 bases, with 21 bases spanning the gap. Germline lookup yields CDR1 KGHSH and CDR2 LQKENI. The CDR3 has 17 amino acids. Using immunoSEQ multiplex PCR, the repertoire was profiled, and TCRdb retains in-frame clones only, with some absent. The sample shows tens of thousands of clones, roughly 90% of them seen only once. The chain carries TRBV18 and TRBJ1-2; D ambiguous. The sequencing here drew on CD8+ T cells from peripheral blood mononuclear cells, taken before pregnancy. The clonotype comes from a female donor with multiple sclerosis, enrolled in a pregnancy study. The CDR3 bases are TGTGCCAGCTCACCCCCGTATCAATTGACGGACTCCTATGGCTACACCTTC. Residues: CASSPPYQLTDSYGYTF. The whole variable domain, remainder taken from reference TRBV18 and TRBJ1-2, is NAGVMQNPRHLVRRRGQEARLRCSPMKGHSHVYWYRQLPEEGLKFMVYLQKENIIDESGMPKERFSAEFPKEGPSILRIQQVVRGDSAAYFCASSPPYQLTDSYGYTFGSGTRLTVV.